A selection of T cell receptor beta chains follows, all from one sample in a study of neoadjuvant anti-PD-1 for oral cavity cancer. Data came from immunoSEQ multiplex PCR; TCRdb stores just in-frame clones and leaves some out. The data hold 72,000 or so clones, with approximately 82% observed a single time. This material consisted of PBMCs, taken before nivolumab (anti-PD-1) treatment. These receptors all stem from a person aged 40 to 85 with oral cavity squamous cell carcinoma. CDR3s include the opening cysteine and the closing phenylalanine or tryptophan. D genes are given only for firm matches. Clone size appears in some rows only: once, few, many, or a class for an expanded clone.

v_gene	d_gene	abundance	j_gene	CDR3aa	CDR3nt
TRBV11-2	-	-	TRBJ2-7	CASSLGGTSSYEQYF	TGTGCCAGCAGCTTAGGGGGGACGAGCTCCTACGAGCAGTACTTC
TRBV7-7	TRBD1	-	TRBJ2-5	CASSRQGRETQYF	TGTGCTAGCAGCAGACAGGGGCGCGAGACCCAGTACTTC
TRBV4-1	TRBD2	-	TRBJ2-7	CASSQSGLANSYEQYF	TGCGCCAGCAGCCAGTCGGGACTAGCGAATTCCTACGAGCAGTACTTC
TRBV21-1	-	-	TRBJ1-1	CASSTGMNTEAFF	TGTGCCAGCAGTACAGGAATGAACACTGAAGCTTTCTTT
TRBV6-1	-	-	TRBJ2-7	CASSPQFSYEQYF	TGTGCCAGCTCTCCGCAGTTCTCCTACGAGCAGTACTTC
TRBV9	TRBD1	-	TRBJ2-7	CASSARQGVPGEQYF	TGTGCCAGCAGCGCCCGACAGGGCGTCCCTGGCGAGCAGTACTTC
TRBV19	TRBD1	-	TRBJ2-7	CASRRTGMDEQYF	TGTGCCAGTAGAAGGACAGGCATGGACGAGCAGTACTTC
TRBV2	-	-	TRBJ1-5	CATRGGTLNQPQHF	TGTGCCACCCGAGGAGGGACATTAAATCAGCCCCAGCATTTT
TRBV12-5	-	-	TRBJ2-7	CASGSGYEQYF	TGTGCTAGTGGTTCCGGGTACGAGCAGTACTTC
TRBV15	TRBD1	-	TRBJ2-7	CATSEGWGQGSYEQYF	TGTGCCACCAGCGAAGGGTGGGGACAGGGTAGTTACGAGCAGTACTTC
TRBV30	-	-	TRBJ2-5	CAWSVSGAKTQYF	TGTGCCTGGAGTGTGTCGGGGGCGAAGACCCAGTACTTC
TRBV5-4	-	-	TRBJ2-7	CASSLQGRSYEQYF	TGTGCCAGCAGCTTACAGGGACGCTCCTACGAGCAGTACTTC
TRBV7-8	-	-	TRBJ1-2	CASSLRVGSGYGYTF	TGTGCCAGCAGCCTACGCGTCGGGTCCGGCTATGGCTACACCTTC
TRBV7-9	TRBD1	-	TRBJ1-5	CASKGANQPQHF	TGTGCCAGCAAGGGGGCCAATCAGCCCCAGCATTTT
TRBV30	-	-	TRBJ1-2	CACVQGDYGYTF	TGTGCCTGCGTACAGGGCGACTATGGCTACACCTTC
TRBV7-6	-	-	TRBJ1-6	CASSLPGVNSPLHF	TGTGCCAGCAGCTTACCGGGTGTAAATTCACCCCTCCACTTT
TRBV6-1	-	-	TRBJ1-1	CASSLRAPADAFF	TGTGCCAGCAGTCTCCGGGCCCCGGCGGACGCTTTCTTT
TRBV2	-	-	TRBJ2-2	CASKLLSGQNTGELFF	TGTGCCAGCAAGCTTCTCTCGGGACAGAACACCGGGGAGCTGTTTTTT
TRBV11-2	-	-	TRBJ1-1	CASSPWTEWDTEAFF	TGTGCCAGCAGCCCGTGGACAGAATGGGACACTGAAGCTTTCTTT
TRBV5-1	-	-	TRBJ1-1	CASSSSPEGEAFF	TGCGCCAGCAGCTCAAGTCCGGAGGGTGAAGCTTTCTTT
TRBV10-3	TRBD2	-	TRBJ2-1	CAIRRLAGTSYNEQFF	TGTGCCATCAGAAGACTAGCGGGCACTTCCTACAATGAGCAGTTCTTC
TRBV28	-	once	TRBJ2-6	CASSHGGEGANVLTF	TGTGCCAGCAGTCACGGGGGAGAAGGGGCCAACGTCCTGACTTTC
TRBV29-1	-	-	TRBJ2-7	CSVVTVVSYEQYF	TGCAGCGTTGTTACCGTTGTTTCCTACGAGCAGTACTTC
TRBV5-5	-	-	TRBJ1-1	CASSLRAGTMVMDTEAFF	TGTGCCAGCAGCTTACGGGCGGGGACCATGGTCATGGACACTGAAGCTTTCTTT
TRBV6-5	-	-	TRBJ2-2	CASSPGPGTGELFF	TGTGCCAGCAGTCCGGGGCCGGGCACCGGGGAGCTGTTTTTT
TRBV28	TRBD2	-	TRBJ2-2	CASSTHPGLGRGELFF	TGTGCCAGCAGCACCCATCCAGGACTAGGGAGGGGGGAGCTGTTTTTT
TRBV19	-	few	TRBJ1-2	CASRTDSGYTF	TGTGCCAGTAGGACGGACTCCGGCTACACCTTC
TRBV6-5	TRBD1	-	TRBJ2-7	CASSFPGQGTHEQYF	TGTGCCAGCAGTTTTCCGGGACAGGGTACACACGAGCAGTACTTC